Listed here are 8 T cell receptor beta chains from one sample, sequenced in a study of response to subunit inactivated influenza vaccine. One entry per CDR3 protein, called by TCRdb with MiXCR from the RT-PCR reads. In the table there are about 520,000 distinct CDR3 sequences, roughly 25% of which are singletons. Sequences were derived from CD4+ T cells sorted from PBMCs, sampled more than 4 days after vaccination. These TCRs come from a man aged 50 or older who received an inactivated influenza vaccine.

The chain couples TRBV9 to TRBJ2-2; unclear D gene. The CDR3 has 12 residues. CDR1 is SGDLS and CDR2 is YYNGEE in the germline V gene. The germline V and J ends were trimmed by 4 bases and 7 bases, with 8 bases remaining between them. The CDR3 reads CASSPDVGELFF. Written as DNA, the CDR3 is TGTGCCAGCAGCCCAGATGTCGGGGAGCTGTTTTTT.

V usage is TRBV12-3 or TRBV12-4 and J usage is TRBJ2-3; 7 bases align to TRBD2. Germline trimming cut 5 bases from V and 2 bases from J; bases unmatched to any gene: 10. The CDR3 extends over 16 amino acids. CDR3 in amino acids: CASSRAGLIYTDTQYF. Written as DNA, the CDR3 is TGTGCCAGCAGTCGAGCGGGGTTAATATACACAGATACGCAGTATTTT.

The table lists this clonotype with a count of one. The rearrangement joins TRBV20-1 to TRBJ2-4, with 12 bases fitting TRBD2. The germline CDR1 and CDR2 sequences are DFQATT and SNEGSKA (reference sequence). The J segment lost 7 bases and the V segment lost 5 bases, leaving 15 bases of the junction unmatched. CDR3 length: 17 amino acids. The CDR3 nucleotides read TGCAGTGCTTTACGCAGGGCTAGCGGGAGGGCCACGAACATTCAGTACTTC. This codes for CSALRRASGRATNIQYF.

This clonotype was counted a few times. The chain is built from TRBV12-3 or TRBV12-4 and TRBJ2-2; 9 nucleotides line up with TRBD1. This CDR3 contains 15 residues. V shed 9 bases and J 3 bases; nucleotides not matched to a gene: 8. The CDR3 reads CASRLGQGYTGELFF. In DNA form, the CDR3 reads TGTGCCAGTCGGCTGGGACAGGGTTACACCGGGGAGCTGTTTTTT.

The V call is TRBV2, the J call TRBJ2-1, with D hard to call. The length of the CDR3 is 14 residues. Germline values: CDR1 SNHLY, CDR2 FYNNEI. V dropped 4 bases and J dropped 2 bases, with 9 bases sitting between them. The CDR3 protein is CASSGYGPYNEQFF. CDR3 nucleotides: TGTGCCAGCAGTGGGTACGGGCCCTACAATGAGCAGTTCTTC.

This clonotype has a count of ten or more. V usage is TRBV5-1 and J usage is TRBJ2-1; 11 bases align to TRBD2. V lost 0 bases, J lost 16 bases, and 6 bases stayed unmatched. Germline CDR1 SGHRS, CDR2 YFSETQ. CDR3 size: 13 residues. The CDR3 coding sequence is TGCGCCAGCAGCTTGGATCTAGCGGGGGGAAAATTCTTC. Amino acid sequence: CASSLDLAGGKFF.

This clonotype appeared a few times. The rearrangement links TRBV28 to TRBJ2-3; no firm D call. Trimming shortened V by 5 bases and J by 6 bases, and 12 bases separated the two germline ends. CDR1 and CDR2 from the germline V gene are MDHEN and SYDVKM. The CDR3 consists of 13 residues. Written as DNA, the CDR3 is TGTGCCAGCAGTCTGAATGTGTTCGATACGCAGTATTTT. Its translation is CASSLNVFDTQYF.

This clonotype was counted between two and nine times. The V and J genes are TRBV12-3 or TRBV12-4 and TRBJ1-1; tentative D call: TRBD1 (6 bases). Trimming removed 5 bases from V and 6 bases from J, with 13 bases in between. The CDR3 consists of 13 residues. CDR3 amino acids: CASSVNRAAEAFF. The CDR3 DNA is TGTGCCAGCAGTGTGAACAGGGCCGCTGAAGCTTTCTTT.